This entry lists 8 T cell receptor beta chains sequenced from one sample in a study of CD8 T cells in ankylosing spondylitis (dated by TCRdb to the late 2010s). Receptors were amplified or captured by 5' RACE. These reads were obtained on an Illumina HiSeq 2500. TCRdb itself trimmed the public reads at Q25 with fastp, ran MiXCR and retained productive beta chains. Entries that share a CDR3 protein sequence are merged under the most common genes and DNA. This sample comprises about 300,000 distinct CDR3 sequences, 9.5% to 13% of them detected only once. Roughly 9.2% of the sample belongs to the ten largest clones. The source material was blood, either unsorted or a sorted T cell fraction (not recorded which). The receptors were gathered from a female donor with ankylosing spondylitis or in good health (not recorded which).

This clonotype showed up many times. CDR3 sequence reads: CSAGVPSTDTQYF. CDR3 DNA sequence: TGCAGTGCCGGGGTCCCTAGCACAGATACGCAGTATTTT. The rearrangement uses TRBV20-1 and TRBJ2-3; TRBD2 might be the D (5 bases). The CDR3 loop spans 13 amino acids. Per the germline V gene, CDR1 is DFQATT and CDR2 is SNEGSKA (reference sequence). The V end lost 6 bases, the J end lost 0 bases, and 10 bases lay between the germline ends.

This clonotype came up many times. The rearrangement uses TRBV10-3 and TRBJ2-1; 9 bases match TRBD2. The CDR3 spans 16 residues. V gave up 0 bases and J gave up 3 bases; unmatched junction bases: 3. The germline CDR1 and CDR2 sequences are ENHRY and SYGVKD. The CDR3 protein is CAISESPSGVYNEQFF. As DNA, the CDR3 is TGTGCCATCAGTGAGTCGCCTAGCGGGGTCTACAATGAGCAGTTCTTC.

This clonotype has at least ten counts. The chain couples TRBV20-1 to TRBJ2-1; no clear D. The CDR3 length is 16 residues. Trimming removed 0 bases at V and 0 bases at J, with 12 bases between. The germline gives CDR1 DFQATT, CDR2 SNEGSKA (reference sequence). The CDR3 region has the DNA TGCAGTGCTAGAGATAGGCCTTCCAGCTCCTACAATGAGCAGTTCTTC. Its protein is CSARDRPSSSYNEQFF.

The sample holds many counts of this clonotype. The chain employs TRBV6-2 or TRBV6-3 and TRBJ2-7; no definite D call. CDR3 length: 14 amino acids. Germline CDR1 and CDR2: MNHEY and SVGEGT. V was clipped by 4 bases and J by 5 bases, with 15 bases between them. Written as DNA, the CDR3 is TGTGCCAGCAGTTTTACACCCAAAGCCCACGAGCAGTACTTC. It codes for CASSFTPKAHEQYF.

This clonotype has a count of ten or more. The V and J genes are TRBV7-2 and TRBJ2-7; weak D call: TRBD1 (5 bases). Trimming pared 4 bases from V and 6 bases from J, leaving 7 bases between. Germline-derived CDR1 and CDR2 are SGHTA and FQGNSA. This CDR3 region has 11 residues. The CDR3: CASSSDSEQYF. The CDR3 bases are TGTGCCAGCAGCTCCGACAGCGAGCAGTACTTC.

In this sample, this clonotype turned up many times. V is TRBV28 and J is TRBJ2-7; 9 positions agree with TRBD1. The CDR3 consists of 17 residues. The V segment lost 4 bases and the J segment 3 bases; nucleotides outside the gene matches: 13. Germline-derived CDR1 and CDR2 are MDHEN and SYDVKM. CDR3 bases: TGTGCCAGCAGTTCCCCTGCGCGGGGACAGGGCCACTACGAGCAGTACTTC. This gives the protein CASSSPARGQGHYEQYF.

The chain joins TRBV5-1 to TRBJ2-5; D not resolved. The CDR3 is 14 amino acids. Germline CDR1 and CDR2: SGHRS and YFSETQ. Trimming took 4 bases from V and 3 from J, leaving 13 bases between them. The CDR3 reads CASSLGSRKETQYF. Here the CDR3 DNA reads TGCGCCAGCAGCCTGGGGTCTAGGAAAGAGACCCAGTACTTC. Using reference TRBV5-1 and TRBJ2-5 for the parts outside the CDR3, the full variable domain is KAGVTQTPRYLIKTRGQQVTLSCSPISGHRSVSWYQQTPGQGLQFLFEYFSETQRNKGNFPGRFSGRQFSNSRSEMNVSTLELGDSALYLCASSLGSRKETQYFGPGTRLLVL.

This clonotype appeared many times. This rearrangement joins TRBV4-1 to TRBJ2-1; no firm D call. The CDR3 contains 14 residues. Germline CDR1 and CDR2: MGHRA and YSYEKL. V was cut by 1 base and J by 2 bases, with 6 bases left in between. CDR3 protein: CASSQGGAYNEQFF. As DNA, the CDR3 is TGCGCCAGCAGCCAAGGGGGTGCCTACAATGAGCAGTTCTTC.